The 17 T cell receptor beta chains below were found in one sample sequenced in a study of cytomegalovirus exposure and HLA in healthy donors. Produced via immunoSEQ multiplex PCR; TCRdb's table is partial and in-frame only. The sample lists approximately 220,000 clones; under 95% were seen once. Specimen: PBMCs. The source of these receptors is a woman aged 18-29 years in good health and CMV-seronegative.

This chain links TRBV29-1 with TRBJ1-1; no firm D call. Germline V CDR1 and CDR2: SQVTM, ANQGSEA. This CDR3 is 15 amino acids long. V lost 4 bases to trimming and J lost 1 base, with 16 bases between them. The CDR3 coding sequence is TGCAGCGTTGGCGCGCTGTCGGGGAGGAACACTGAAGCTTTCTTT. It translates to CSVGALSGRNTEAFF.

CDR3 amino acids: CASSSTDRGNTEAFF. CDR3 DNA: TGCGCCAGCAGCTCGACGGACAGGGGGAACACTGAAGCTTTCTTT. The gene calls are TRBV5-1 and TRBJ1-1; TRBD1 agrees at 9 bases. This CDR3 spans 15 amino acids. The V segment lost 3 bases and the J segment 1 base; nucleotides outside the gene matches: 4. The germline V gene encodes CDR1 SGHRS and CDR2 YFSETQ.

This clone was detected once. This chain links TRBV6-1 with TRBJ1-2, with 8 bases fitting TRBD1. Germline CDR1 is MNHNS and CDR2 is SASEGT. The CDR3 has 14 residues. The V segment lost 7 bases and the J segment 4 bases; nucleotides outside the gene matches: 8. The chain's CDR3 is CASTKDRGSYGYTF. The CDR3 DNA sequence: TGTGCCAGCACCAAAGACAGGGGTTCCTATGGCTACACCTTC.

This clone has just one count. This rearrangement joins TRBV30 to TRBJ2-3; 7 positions match TRBD2. This CDR3 has 16 residues. The V segment lost 3 bases and the J segment 2 bases; nucleotides outside the gene matches: 11. Per the germline V gene, CDR1 is GTSNPN and CDR2 is SVGIG (reference sequence). Here the CDR3 reads CAWRAGRNLYTDTQYF. In DNA form, the CDR3 reads TGTGCCTGGAGGGCCGGGAGGAACCTCTACACAGATACGCAGTATTTT.

V and J are TRBV6-5 and TRBJ2-3; 9 nucleotides agree with TRBD2. Per the germline V gene, CDR1 is MNHEY and CDR2 is SVGAGI. This CDR3 spans 16 amino acids. After removal of 4 bases from V and 6 bases from J, the junction contained 11 bases not matched to a gene. The CDR3 DNA follows: TGTGCCAGCAGTTTAGGGGGCGGGAGGGCCGTGGATACGCAGTATTTT. Residues: CASSLGGGRAVDTQYF.

This rearrangement joins TRBV7-9 to TRBJ2-5; D ambiguous. The CDR3 totals 14 residues. V gave up 5 bases and J gave up 3 bases, with 13 bases separating them. Germline V gene sequence: CDR1 SEHNR, CDR2 FQNEAQ (reference sequence). CDR3 sequence reads: CASSPYGQEETQYF. In DNA form, the CDR3 reads TGTGCCAGCAGCCCATACGGCCAGGAAGAGACCCAGTACTTC.

This sequence joins TRBV6-5 and TRBJ2-1; D ambiguous. Trimming removed 7 bases from V and 0 bases from J, with 13 bases in between. This CDR3 contains 15 residues. Per germline, CDR1 MNHEY and CDR2 SVGAGI. The DNA for the CDR3 is TGTGCCAGCACTATGACTCTTAGCTCCTACAATGAGCAGTTCTTC. Encoded protein: CASTMTLSSYNEQFF.

The chain has TRBV19 and TRBJ2-2; D ambiguous. CDR1 is LNHDA and CDR2 is SQIVND in the germline V gene (reference sequence). This CDR3 is built from 13 residues. V lost 1 base to trimming and J lost 6 bases, with 6 bases between them. The CDR3: CASSIVSAGELFF. CDR3 nucleotide sequence: TGTGCCAGTAGTATAGTCAGCGCCGGGGAGCTGTTTTTT.

The chain joins TRBV6-5 to TRBJ2-7; 8 nucleotides align to TRBD1. The CDR3 runs to 12 residues. Per the germline V gene, CDR1 is MNHEY and CDR2 is SVGAGI. Trimming took 4 bases from V and 7 from J; bases not matched to a gene: 3. CDR3 DNA sequence: TGTGCCAGCAGTTCCAGGGGGCGGGAGCAGTACTTC. Its protein is CASSSRGREQYF.

This chain links TRBV7-2 with TRBJ2-2, with 8 bases that match TRBD2. This CDR3 has 14 residues. J was trimmed by 9 bases and V by 5 bases; bases with no gene match: 8. The germline V gene encodes CDR1 SGHTA and CDR2 FQGNSA. The CDR3: CASSSPGGGRELFF. The CDR3 nucleotides read TGTGCCAGCAGCAGCCCCGGCGGGGGGAGGGAGCTGTTTTTT.

The rearrangement joins TRBV7-9 to TRBJ2-1; 8 nucleotides line up with TRBD2. Germline lookup yields CDR1 SEHNR and CDR2 FQNEAQ (reference sequence). The CDR3 is made up of 15 amino acids. With 5 bases clipped from V and 3 bases from J, the junction kept 6 bases outside the gene matches. CDR3 coding DNA: TGTGCCAGCAGCCCGAGCGGGAGTAACTACAATGAGCAGTTCTTC. Amino acids: CASSPSGSNYNEQFF.

This clone was observed a single time. The chain is built from TRBV28 and TRBJ2-5; D is uncertain. The CDR3 is 11 residues long. Per the germline V gene, CDR1 is MDHEN and CDR2 is SYDVKM. Trimming pared 7 bases from V and 4 bases from J, leaving 7 bases between. This CDR3 reads CASTRSETQYF. The CDR3 DNA sequence: TGTGCCAGCACGAGGTCAGAGACCCAGTACTTC.

This clone is medium-sized by share. The rearrangement joins TRBV7-9 to TRBJ2-7; D may be TRBD2 (6 bases). This CDR3 has 17 residues. The ends were cut back, 0 bases at V and 2 bases at J, with 17 bases in the middle. Germline loops: CDR1 SEHNR, CDR2 FQNEAQ (reference sequence). The CDR3 here is CASSLAPGSTSTYEQYF. The CDR3 DNA sequence: TGTGCCAGCAGCTTAGCCCCCGGGAGTACATCTACCTACGAGCAGTACTTC.

The chain links TRBV10-1 to TRBJ1-1; D gene unclear. The V end was cut by 0 bases, the J end by 3 bases, with 14 bases between. Looked up from germline, CDR1 is WNHNN and CDR2 is SYGVQD (reference sequence). CDR3 length equals 16 residues. CDR3 in amino acids: CASSESRPGVDTEAFF. The CDR3 DNA is TGCGCCAGCAGTGAGTCTCGTCCGGGTGTCGACACTGAAGCTTTCTTT.

The genes are TRBV6-1 and TRBJ1-1; D perhaps matches TRBD1 (5 bases). This CDR3 has 13 residues. V was pared by 8 bases and J by 7 bases, with 17 bases between. The germline gives CDR1 MNHNS, CDR2 SASEGT. This chain's CDR3 is CASQGSRNIEAFF. For the CDR3, the DNA is TGTGCCAGCCAGGGATCTCGCAATATTGAAGCTTTCTTT.

The genes are TRBV5-5 and TRBJ2-7; 7 bases are a match to TRBD1. The CDR3 length is 14 residues. Germline CDR1 reads SGHKS; CDR2 reads YYEKEE (reference sequence). Losses at the gene ends were 2 bases for V and 4 bases for J; bases not matched to a gene: 6. The CDR3, as DNA: TGTGCCAGCAGCTTTAGACAGGGTCTTTACGAGCAGTACTTC. Protein product: CASSFRQGLYEQYF.

The V and J genes are TRBV19 and TRBJ2-6; 7 bases are a match to TRBD2. Germline CDR1 LNHDA, CDR2 SQIVND (reference sequence). CDR3 length equals 16 residues. The V and J ends lost 1 base and 2 bases, in that order; junction bases with no gene match: 2. CDR3 region: CASSIGGGAGANVLTF. As DNA, the CDR3 is TGTGCCAGTAGTATAGGGGGAGGGGCTGGGGCCAACGTCCTGACTTTC.